A selection of T cell receptor beta chains follows, all from one sample in a study of blood T cell repertoires in COVID-19. The table came from immunoSEQ multiplex PCR; TCRdb's copy has only in-frame clones and leaves some out. The sample has some 180,000 clones, around 80% seen once; the top ten hold about 13%. Source material: peripheral blood. The origin of the receptors is a man aged 45-65 years who had recovered from COVID-19. The CDR3 runs from the conserved cysteine through the conserved F or W. D genes are given only for firm matches. Not all rows give a size; the values are once, few, many and, for expanded clones, a class.

v_gene: TRBV6-5; abundance: -; d_gene: -; j_gene: TRBJ1-2; CDR3nt: TGTGCCAGCAGCTCCTCTCGGCGGCTCTATGGCTACACCTTC; CDR3aa: CASSSSRRLYGYTF
v_gene: TRBV27; abundance: few; d_gene: TRBD1; j_gene: TRBJ2-1; CDR3nt: TGTGCCAGCAGTTTTACTTTTTTGACAGGGGAAGTAAATGAGCAGTTCTTC; CDR3aa: CASSFTFLTGEVNEQFF
v_gene: TRBV5-1; abundance: -; d_gene: TRBD2; j_gene: TRBJ2-1; CDR3nt: TGCGCCAGCAGCTTTAGCGGGGGGGAGGCCTACAATGAGCAGTTCTTC; CDR3aa: CASSFSGGEAYNEQFF
v_gene: TRBV18; abundance: -; d_gene: TRBD2; j_gene: TRBJ2-7; CDR3nt: TGTGCCAGCTCACCACTCTTTGCTACTAGCGGGAGCTACGAGCAGTACTTC; CDR3aa: CASSPLFATSGSYEQYF
v_gene: TRBV3-1/TRBV3-2; abundance: -; d_gene: TRBD2; j_gene: TRBJ2-6; CDR3nt: TGTGCCAGCAGCCCGGAGACTAGCGGGAGCCCTGGGGCCAACGTCCTGACTTTC; CDR3aa: CASSPETSGSPGANVLTF
v_gene: TRBV6-5; abundance: -; d_gene: TRBD2; j_gene: TRBJ2-1; CDR3nt: TGTGCCAGCAGTTACACCACTAGCGGCTACTACAATGAGCAGTTCTTC; CDR3aa: CASSYTTSGYYNEQFF
v_gene: TRBV7-9; abundance: -; d_gene: -; j_gene: TRBJ2-7; CDR3nt: TGTGCCAGCAGCACTTTTGGACAGCGGGACTCCTACGAGCAGTACTTC; CDR3aa: CASSTFGQRDSYEQYF
v_gene: TRBV27; abundance: once; d_gene: TRBD2; j_gene: TRBJ2-3; CDR3nt: TGTGCCAGCACACAAGCGGGAGGCCACACAGATACGCAGTATTTT; CDR3aa: CASTQAGGHTDTQYF
v_gene: TRBV5-1; abundance: -; d_gene: -; j_gene: TRBJ2-3; CDR3nt: TGCGCCAGCAGCTTGGTTGGGGGGTCCTCCACAGATACGCAGTATTTT; CDR3aa: CASSLVGGSSTDTQYF
v_gene: TRBV5-1; abundance: -; d_gene: -; j_gene: TRBJ1-1; CDR3nt: TGCGCCAGCAGCTTGATTATGAACACTGAAGCTTTCTTT; CDR3aa: CASSLIMNTEAFF
v_gene: TRBV19; abundance: -; d_gene: TRBD2; j_gene: TRBJ2-7; CDR3nt: TGTGCCAGTAGTATGAAAGCGGGAGGGGGTACCTACGAGCAGTACTTC; CDR3aa: CASSMKAGGGTYEQYF
v_gene: TRBV9; abundance: -; d_gene: -; j_gene: TRBJ1-2; CDR3nt: TGTGCCAGCAGCGTACGGGCAGATCACCCACTAGCTAACTATGGCTACACCTTC; CDR3aa: CASSVRADHPLANYGYTF